Below are 2 T cell receptor beta chains sequenced from a single sample in a study of cytomegalovirus exposure and HLA in healthy donors. Profiling relied on immunoSEQ multiplex PCR, and the TCRdb table lists in-frame clones only, not all of them. The table has some 110,000 clones, roughly 86% seen once; the top ten hold 4.5% to 6%. Sequencing was carried out using PBMCs. These receptors all come from a man younger than 35 in good health and CMV-seronegative.

The chain uses TRBV6-1 and TRBJ1-1; D not resolved. This CDR3 contains 14 residues. CDR1 is MNHNS, CDR2 SASEGT, per germline. V dropped 6 bases and J dropped 1 base, with 12 bases sitting between them. The CDR3, as DNA: TGTGCCAGCAGGGGAGGACCGCAGAACACTGAAGCTTTCTTT. Its protein is CASRGGPQNTEAFF.

In DNA form, the CDR3 reads TGTGCCAGCAGCTTCGGACTAGCGGGAGGGCCCTCGGGGAATGAGCAGTTCTTC. The encoded protein is CASSFGLAGGPSGNEQFF. The gene calls are TRBV11-1 and TRBJ2-1; 15 bases align to TRBD2. V was pared by 3 bases and J by 7 bases, with 10 bases of the junction left unmatched. Germline values: CDR1 SGHAT, CDR2 FQDESV (reference sequence). The CDR3 contains 18 residues. Complete variable domain (other parts from reference TRBV11-1 and TRBJ2-1): EAEVAQSPRYKITEKSQAVAFWCDPISGHATLYWYRQILGQGPELLVQFQDESVVDDSQLPKDRFSAERLKGVDSTLKIQPAELGDSAMYLCASSFGLAGGPSGNEQFFGPGTRLTVL.